This T cell receptor (beta chain) was found in a study of breast tumors, draining lymph nodes, adjacent tissues. Notes on the study in general: Tumor repertoires ranked between lymph nodes and nontumor tissue in diversity, with V and J gene preferences.

This CDR3 has 16 amino acids. Per the germline V gene, CDR1 is DFQATT and CDR2 is SNEGSKA (reference sequence). Each CDR3 protein gets one entry after TCRdb re-called the multiplex PCR reads with MiXCR. Of 190,000 or so distinct CDR3 sequences in the sample, approximately 30% are singletons; the top ten hold more than 4%. Details on this clonotype: Its antigen is currently unknown. Just one base apart from a much larger clone, this may be a read error.

Breast cancer patients provided tissue from their axillary draining lymph nodes. The specimen sequenced was axillary lymph node tissue. The chain joins TRBV20-1 to TRBJ2-6, with a possible D match to TRBD2 (6 bases). The clonotype was recovered from a female donor with breast cancer. Some clones in this sample may be carry-over from other donors' samples. Here the CDR3 DNA reads TGCAGTGCTACCCCCGGGGGACCCTCTGCGGCCAACGTCCTGACTTTC. Its protein is CSATPGGPSAANVLTF.